The present T cell receptor (beta chain) was sequenced within a study of T-cell reconstitution after alpha-beta-depleted transplantation in children. CDR3 length: 14 residues. Trimming pared 1 base from V and 6 bases from J, leaving 13 bases between. Germline assignment: CDR1 SGHKS and CDR2 YYEKEE (reference sequence). Unique molecular identifiers were incorporated into the prepared TCRbeta library. TCRdb used MiXCR to reprocess the PCR reads, holding one entry per CDR3 protein. This repertoire shows around 530,000 distinct CDR3 sequences, 32% found once; its top ten account for under 3%. The chain couples TRBV5-5 to TRBJ1-2, with D perhaps matching TRBD1 (6 bases). Source: PBMCs from the stem cell graft donor, taken from the stem cell graft. This receptor was taken from a human donor who donated a stem cell graft to a child with aplastic anemia. For the CDR3, the DNA is TGTGCCAGCAGCTTGTCTCAGGGGATTAATGGCTACACCTTC. It yields the protein CASSLSQGINGYTF. The whole variable domain, remainder taken from reference TRBV5-5 and TRBJ1-2, is DAGVTQSPTHLIKTRGQQVTLRCSPISGHKSVSWYQQVLGQGPQFIFQYYEKEERGRGNFPDRFSARQFPNYSSELNVNALLLGDSALYLCASSLSQGINGYTFGSGTRLTVV.